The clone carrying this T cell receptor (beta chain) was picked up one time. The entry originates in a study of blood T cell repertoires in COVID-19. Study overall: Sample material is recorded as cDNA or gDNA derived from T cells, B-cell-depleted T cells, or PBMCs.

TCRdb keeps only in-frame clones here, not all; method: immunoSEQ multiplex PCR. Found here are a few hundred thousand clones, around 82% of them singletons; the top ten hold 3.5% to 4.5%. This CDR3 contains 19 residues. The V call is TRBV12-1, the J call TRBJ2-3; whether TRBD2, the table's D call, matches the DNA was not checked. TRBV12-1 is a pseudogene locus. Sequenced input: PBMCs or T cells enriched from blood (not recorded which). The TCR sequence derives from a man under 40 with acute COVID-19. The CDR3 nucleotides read TGTGCCAGCAGCTCGACTCCGGGACTAGCGGGGGGGCTAACAGATACGCAGTATTTT. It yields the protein CASSSTPGLAGGLTDTQYF.